The 11 T cell receptor beta chains below come from one sample, sequenced in a study of T cells in Graves' hyperthyroidism and ophthalmopathy. The source material, RNA transcripts, was used to amplify TCR beta CDR3 regions. First-round RT-PCR targeting the TCR CDR3 was performed with the HTBI primer set. A single record per CDR3 protein comes from TCRdb applying MiXCR to the multiplex PCR reads. The repertoire holds fewer than 450,000 distinct CDR3 sequences, with roughly 15% as singletons. The specimen sequenced was blood. The receptors come from a woman between 55 and 75 years old with Graves' ophthalmopathy.

This sequence joins TRBV5-1 and TRBJ2-7; D is possibly TRBD2 (7 bases). The ends were cut back, 2 bases at V and 5 bases at J, with 14 bases in the middle. The CDR3 is 14 residues long. The germline V gene encodes CDR1 SGHRS and CDR2 YFSETQ. This chain's CDR3 is CASSLGGGPHEQYF. DNA for the CDR3: TGCGCCAGCAGCTTAGGGGGAGGGCCCCACGAGCAGTACTTC.

This clonotype was observed at least ten times. The rearrangement links TRBV29-1 to TRBJ2-3; D gene uncertain. This CDR3 is built from 13 residues. Trimming shortened V by 2 bases and J by 3 bases, and 9 bases separated the two germline ends. Germline lookup yields CDR1 SQVTM and CDR2 ANQGSEA. The CDR3 DNA follows: TGCAGCGTTGAAACCTCAGCGACAGATACGCAGTATTTT. This gives the protein CSVETSATDTQYF.

This clonotype was detected a few times. This chain joins TRBV4-2 and TRBJ1-5; 7 nucleotides line up with TRBD1. Trimming at V came to 4 bases and at J to 4 bases, leaving 7 bases not matched to a gene. The CDR3 has 15 amino acids. Per germline, CDR1 LGHNA and CDR2 YNFKEQ. CDR3 coding DNA: TGTGCCAGCAGCCGCGTCGGGGACAGTAATCAGCCCCAGCATTTT. This encodes CASSRVGDSNQPQHF.

This clonotype occurred a few times. V and J are TRBV5-7 and TRBJ2-5; 10 bases are shared with TRBD2. TRBV5-7 qualifies as an ORF whose function is uncertain. The CDR3 totals 16 residues. Trimming cost V 5 bases and J 3 bases; bases outside gene matches: 10. For the CDR3, the DNA is TGTGCCAGCAGACTAGCGGGACCCCCCTCGGAAGAGACCCAGTACTTC. Its translation is CASRLAGPPSEETQYF.

This chain connects TRBV11-2 to TRBJ2-5, with D hard to call. The CDR3 has 15 residues. Germline lookup yields CDR1 SGHAT and CDR2 FQNNGV. Trimming shortened V by 2 bases and J by 2 bases, and 12 bases separated the two germline ends. CDR3 coding DNA: TGTGCCAGCAGCTTACAAATGGGTGTACAAGAGACCCAGTACTTC. Protein product: CASSLQMGVQETQYF.

The chain is built from TRBV7-9 and TRBJ2-7; the match to TRBD1 covers 9 bases. Germline V gene data show CDR1 as SEHNR and CDR2 as FQNEAQ (reference sequence). V gave up 5 bases and J gave up 2 bases; unmatched junction bases: 10. The CDR3 totals 16 residues. CDR3 in DNA: TGTGCCAGCAGCCCCCCCCCCGGGACAGGGACCTACGAGCAGTACTTC. It codes for CASSPPPGTGTYEQYF.

In its sample, this clonotype was seen many times. The rearrangement uses TRBV2 and TRBJ2-7, with D possibly TRBD1 on 5 matching bases. Trimming took off 10 bases at V and 3 bases at J, with 16 bases between the two ends. The CDR3 length is 13 residues. Germline V gives CDR1 SNHLY, CDR2 FYNNEI. The CDR3 nucleotides are TGTGCCATCTCACGCGCAGGGCACTACGAGCAGTACTTC. Its protein product is CAISRAGHYEQYF. The whole variable domain, filled in from reference TRBV2 and TRBJ2-7, reads EPEVTQTPSHQVTQMGQEVILRCVPISNHLYFYWYRQILGQKVEFLVSFYNNEISEKSEIFDDQFSVERPDGSNFTLKIRSTKLEDSAMYFCAISRAGHYEQYFGPGTRLTVT.

A few counts support this clonotype. The CDR3 DNA follows: TGTGCCAGCAGTTTAGCCCCGGGAGCCAAAAACATTCAGTACTTC. Residues: CASSLAPGAKNIQYF. The chain is built from TRBV28 and TRBJ2-4; no clear D. This CDR3 spans 15 amino acids. The V gene lost 2 bases and the J gene lost 0 bases, with 8 bases spanning the gap. CDR1 and CDR2 (germline): MDHEN, SYDVKM.

This clonotype came up many times. This chain connects TRBV20-1 to TRBJ1-6, with 7 nucleotides matching TRBD1. Germline CDR1 and CDR2: DFQATT and SNEGSKA (reference sequence). Losses at the gene ends were 1 base for V and 6 bases for J; bases not matched to a gene: 3. The CDR3 extends over 14 amino acids. CDR3 sequence reads: CSARVTGSNSPLHF. The CDR3 region has the DNA TGCAGTGCTAGAGTGACAGGGAGTAATTCACCCCTCCACTTT.

In this sample, this clonotype turned up many times. The genes are TRBV29-1 and TRBJ2-3, with 11 positions matching TRBD2. Germline V lookup: CDR1 SQVTM, CDR2 ANQGSEA. This CDR3 comprises 20 residues. V shed 0 bases and J 4 bases; nucleotides not matched to a gene: 18. CDR3 nucleotides: TGCAGCGTTGAAGAATGGGAAGACGGTACTAGCGGGAGTGCGGCAGATACGCAGTATTTT. Protein: CSVEEWEDGTSGSAADTQYF.

This clonotype was seen repeatedly, ten times or more. V and J are TRBV9 and TRBJ2-7; maybe TRBD1 (6 bases). The V end was cut by 1 base, the J end by 5 bases, with 13 bases between. The CDR3 totals 14 residues. Germline V gene sequence: CDR1 SGDLS, CDR2 YYNGEE. The CDR3 nucleotides read TGTGCCAGCAGCGTAACCGCGACAGGTGACGAGCAGTACTTC. Its protein is CASSVTATGDEQYF.